This record covers a single TCR beta chain. The antigen remains undetermined. The data originate from a study of CXCR3-negative and CXCR3-positive naive CD8 T cells. Study-wide findings and caveats: CXCR3-negative naive cells had less hydrophobic TRB CDR3s than did CXCR3-positive naive cells. Memory CD8+ cells had much lower diversity, and both naive subsets had comparably high diversity.

Via 5' RACE with UMI labels, TRB cDNA libraries were prepared. TCRdb re-called the 5' RACE reads; one entry per CDR3 protein, DNA not given. The sample totals some 150,000 distinct CDR3 sequences. This CDR3 is built from 14 residues. This TCR derives from a human donor in good health. Some clones in this sample may be carry-over from other donors' samples. The source material was naive CXCR3+ CD8+ T cells from blood. Subset in this sample: CD45RO-CCR7+CD27+CD95- naive CD8+ T cells expressing CXCR3 (TNR3+). V gene TRBV12-3 or TRBV12-4 combines with J gene TRBJ1-5; the D call from TCRdb, TRBD1, cannot be confirmed without DNA. The CDR3 is CASSPDSANQPQHF.